This T cell receptor (beta chain) derives from a study of Tregs in tolerant kidney transplant recipients. This clone appeared a single time. Its matching antigen is unknown. The repertoire was sequenced with immunoSEQ multiplex PCR; TCRdb's copy has only in-frame clones and lacks some. Among about 8,600 clones listed, approximately 45% were seen once. Germline CDR1 is SGHTA and CDR2 is FQGNSA. The CDR3 has 14 amino acids. V was shortened by 5 bases and J by 6 bases, with 17 bases between the two germline ends. The V and J genes are TRBV7-2 and TRBJ2-7, with D possibly matching TRBD1 (5 bases). The TCR originated in a human donor in good health. Sequences were obtained from CD4+ T cells from blood cultured with allogeneic cells. CDR3 loop: CASSTPDTTSEQYF. CDR3 DNA sequence: TGTGCCAGCAGCACCCCGGACACTACGAGCGAGCAGTACTTC.